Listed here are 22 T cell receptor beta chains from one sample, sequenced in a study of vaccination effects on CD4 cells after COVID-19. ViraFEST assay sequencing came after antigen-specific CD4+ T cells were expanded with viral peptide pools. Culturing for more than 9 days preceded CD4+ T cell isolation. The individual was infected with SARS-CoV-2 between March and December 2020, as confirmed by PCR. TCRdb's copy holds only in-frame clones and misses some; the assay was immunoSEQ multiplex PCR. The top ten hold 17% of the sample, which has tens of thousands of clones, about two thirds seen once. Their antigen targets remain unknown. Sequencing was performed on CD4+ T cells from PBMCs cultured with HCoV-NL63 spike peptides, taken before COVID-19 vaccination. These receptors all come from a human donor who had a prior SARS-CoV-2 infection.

In nucleotides, the CDR3 is TGCGCCAGCAGCTGGAGATCAGGGGGAGTCAATGAGCAGTTCTTC. Protein product: CASSWRSGGVNEQFF. The chain joins TRBV5-1 to TRBJ2-1; 7 bases are a match to TRBD1. Trimming removed 3 bases from V and 6 bases from J; junction bases left unmatched: 9. CDR3 length equals 15 residues. Germline lookup yields CDR1 SGHRS and CDR2 YFSETQ.

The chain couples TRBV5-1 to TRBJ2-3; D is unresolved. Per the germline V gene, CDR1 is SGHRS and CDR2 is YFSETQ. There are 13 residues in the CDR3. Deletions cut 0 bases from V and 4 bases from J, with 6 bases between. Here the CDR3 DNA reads TGCGCCAGCAGCTTGGAGGCGGCAGATACGCAGTATTTT. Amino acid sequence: CASSLEAADTQYF.

CDR3 in amino acids: CAWRKSLVHEQYF. The CDR3 region has the DNA TGTGCCTGGAGGAAAAGTCTAGTTCACGAGCAGTACTTC. The J gene is TRBJ2-7, the V gene TRBV30; no clear D. The germline V and J ends were trimmed by 3 bases and 5 bases, with 14 bases remaining between them. Germline CDR1 and CDR2: GTSNPN and SVGIG (reference sequence). The CDR3 sequence is 13 residues long.

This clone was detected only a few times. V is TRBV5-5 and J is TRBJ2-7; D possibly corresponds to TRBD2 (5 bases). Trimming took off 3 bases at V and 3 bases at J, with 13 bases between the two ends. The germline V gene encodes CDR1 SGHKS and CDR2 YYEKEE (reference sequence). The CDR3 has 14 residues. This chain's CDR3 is CASSSDYTLYEQYF. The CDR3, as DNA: TGTGCCAGCAGCTCAGACTATACGCTCTACGAGCAGTACTTC.

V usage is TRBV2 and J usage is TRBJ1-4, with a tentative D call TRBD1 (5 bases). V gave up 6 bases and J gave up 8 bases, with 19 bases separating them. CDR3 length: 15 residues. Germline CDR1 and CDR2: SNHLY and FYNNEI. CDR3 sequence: CASSASGTSMEKLFF. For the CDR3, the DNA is TGTGCCAGCAGCGCTTCCGGGACTTCAATGGAAAAACTGTTTTTT. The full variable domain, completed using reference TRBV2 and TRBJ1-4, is EPEVTQTPSHQVTQMGQEVILRCVPISNHLYFYWYRQILGQKVEFLVSFYNNEISEKSEIFDDQFSVERPDGSNFTLKIRSTKLEDSAMYFCASSASGTSMEKLFFGSGTQLSVL.

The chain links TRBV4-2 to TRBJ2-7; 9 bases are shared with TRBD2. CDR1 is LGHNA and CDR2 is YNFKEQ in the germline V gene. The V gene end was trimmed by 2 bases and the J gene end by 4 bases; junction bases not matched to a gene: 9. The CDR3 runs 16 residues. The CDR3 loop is CASSQRGTSTPYEQYF. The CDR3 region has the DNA TGTGCCAGCAGCCAACGAGGGACTAGCACACCTTACGAGCAGTACTTC.

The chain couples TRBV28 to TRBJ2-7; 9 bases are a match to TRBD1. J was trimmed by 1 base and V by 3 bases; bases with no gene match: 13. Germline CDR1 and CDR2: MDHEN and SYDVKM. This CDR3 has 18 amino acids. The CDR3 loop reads CASSLPLADRGVSYEQYF. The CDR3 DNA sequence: TGTGCCAGCAGTTTGCCCCTTGCAGACAGGGGGGTTTCCTACGAGCAGTACTTC. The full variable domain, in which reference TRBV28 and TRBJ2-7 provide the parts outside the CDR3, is DVKVTQSSRYLVKRTGEKVFLECVQDMDHENMFWYRQDPGLGLRLIYFSYDVKMKEKGDIPEGYSVSREKKERFSLILESASTNQTSMYLCASSLPLADRGVSYEQYFGPGTRLTVT.

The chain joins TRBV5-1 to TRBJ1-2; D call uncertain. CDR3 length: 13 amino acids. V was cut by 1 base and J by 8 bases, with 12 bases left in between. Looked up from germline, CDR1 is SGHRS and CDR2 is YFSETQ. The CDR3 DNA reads TGCGCCAGCAGCTTGATGGGCGAGGAAGGCTACACCTTC. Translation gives CASSLMGEEGYTF.

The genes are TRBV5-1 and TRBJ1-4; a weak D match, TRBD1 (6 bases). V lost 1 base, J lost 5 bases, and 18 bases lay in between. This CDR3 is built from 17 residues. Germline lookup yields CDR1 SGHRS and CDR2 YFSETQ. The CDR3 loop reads CASSLKIPGQGNEKLFF. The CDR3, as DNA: TGCGCCAGCAGCTTGAAAATCCCGGGACAAGGGAATGAAAAACTGTTTTTT. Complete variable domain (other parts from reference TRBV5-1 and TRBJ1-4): KAGVTQTPRYLIKTRGQQVTLSCSPISGHRSVSWYQQTPGQGLQFLFEYFSETQRNKGNFPGRFSGRQFSNSRSEMNVSTLELGDSALYLCASSLKIPGQGNEKLFFGSGTQLSVL.

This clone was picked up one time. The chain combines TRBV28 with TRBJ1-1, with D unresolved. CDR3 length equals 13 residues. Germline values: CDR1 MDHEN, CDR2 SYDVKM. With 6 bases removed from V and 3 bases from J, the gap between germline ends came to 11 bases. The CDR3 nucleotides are TGTGCCAGCAGCCCCGATACGTACACTGAAGCTTTCTTT. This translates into CASSPDTYTEAFF.

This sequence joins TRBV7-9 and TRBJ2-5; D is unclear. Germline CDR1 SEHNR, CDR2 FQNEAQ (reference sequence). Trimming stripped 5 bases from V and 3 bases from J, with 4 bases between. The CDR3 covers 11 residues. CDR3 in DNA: TGTGCCAGCAGCCAAAAAGAGACCCAGTACTTC. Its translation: CASSQKETQYF.

The CDR3 loop reads CASSNDIRQGEPLHF. In DNA, the CDR3 is TGCGCCAGCAGTAACGATATTAGACAGGGTGAACCCCTCCACTTT. J is TRBJ1-6 and V is TRBV5-1; 7 nucleotides match TRBD1. V trimming: 5 bases; J trimming: 12 bases; junction bases outside the gene matches: 14. Germline V gives CDR1 SGHRS, CDR2 YFSETQ. The CDR3 contains 15 residues. Complete variable domain (other parts from reference TRBV5-1 and TRBJ1-6): KAGVTQTPRYLIKTRGQQVTLSCSPISGHRSVSWYQQTPGQGLQFLFEYFSETQRNKGNFPGRFSGRQFSNSRSEMNVSTLELGDSALYLCASSNDIRQGEPLHFGNGTRLTVT.

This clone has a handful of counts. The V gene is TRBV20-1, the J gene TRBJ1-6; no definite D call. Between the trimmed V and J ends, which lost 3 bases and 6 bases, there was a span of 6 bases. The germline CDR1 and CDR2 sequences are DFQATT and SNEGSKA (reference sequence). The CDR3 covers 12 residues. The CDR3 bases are TGCAGTGCTAGTCCCCCTAATTCACCCCTCCACTTT. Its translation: CSASPPNSPLHF.

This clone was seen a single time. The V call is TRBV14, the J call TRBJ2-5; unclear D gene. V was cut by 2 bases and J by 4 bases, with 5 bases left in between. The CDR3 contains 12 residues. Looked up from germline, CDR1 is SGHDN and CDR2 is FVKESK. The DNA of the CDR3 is TGTGCCAGCAGCCAATACAGAGAGACCCAGTACTTC. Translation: CASSQYRETQYF. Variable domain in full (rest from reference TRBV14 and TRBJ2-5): EAGVTQFPSHSVIEKGQTVTLRCDPISGHDNLYWYRRVMGKEIKFLLHFVKESKQDESGMPNNRFLAERTGGTYSTLKVQPAELEDSGVYFCASSQYRETQYFGPGTRLLVL.

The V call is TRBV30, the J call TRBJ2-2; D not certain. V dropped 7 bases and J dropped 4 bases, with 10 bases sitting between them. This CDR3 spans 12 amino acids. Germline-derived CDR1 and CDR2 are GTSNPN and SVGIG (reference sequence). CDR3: CASPGPTGELFF. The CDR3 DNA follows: TGTGCCTCCCCCGGACCCACCGGGGAGCTGTTTTTT.

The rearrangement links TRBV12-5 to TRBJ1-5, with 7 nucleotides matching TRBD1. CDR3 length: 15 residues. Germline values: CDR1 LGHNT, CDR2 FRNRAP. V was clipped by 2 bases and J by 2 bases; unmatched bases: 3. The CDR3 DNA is TGTGCTAGTGGTTTGCCCGGGACAGGCAATCAGCCCCAGCATTTT. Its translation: CASGLPGTGNQPQHF.

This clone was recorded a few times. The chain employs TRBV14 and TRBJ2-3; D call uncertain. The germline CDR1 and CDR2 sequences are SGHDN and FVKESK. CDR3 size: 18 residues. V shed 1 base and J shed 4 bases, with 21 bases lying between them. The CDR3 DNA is TGTGCCAGCAGCCAAGTCGTAGACTGGTCATATAGCCCAGATACGCAGTATTTT. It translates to CASSQVVDWSYSPDTQYF. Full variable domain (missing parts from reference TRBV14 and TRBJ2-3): EAGVTQFPSHSVIEKGQTVTLRCDPISGHDNLYWYRRVMGKEIKFLLHFVKESKQDESGMPNNRFLAERTGGTYSTLKVQPAELEDSGVYFCASSQVVDWSYSPDTQYFGPGTRLTVL.

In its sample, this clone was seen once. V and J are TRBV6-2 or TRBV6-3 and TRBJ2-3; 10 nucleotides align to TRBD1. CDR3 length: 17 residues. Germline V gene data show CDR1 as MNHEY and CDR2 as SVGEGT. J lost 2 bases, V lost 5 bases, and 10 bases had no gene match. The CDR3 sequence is CASSRPPGTGDTDTQYF. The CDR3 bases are TGTGCCAGCAGTAGGCCCCCCGGGACAGGGGACACAGATACGCAGTATTTT.

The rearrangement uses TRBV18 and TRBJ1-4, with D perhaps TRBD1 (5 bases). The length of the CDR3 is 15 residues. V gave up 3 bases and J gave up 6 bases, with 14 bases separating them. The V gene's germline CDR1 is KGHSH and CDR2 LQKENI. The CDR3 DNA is TGTGCCAGCTCACCCTCAGGGTACGGTTATGAAAAACTGTTTTTT. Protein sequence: CASSPSGYGYEKLFF.

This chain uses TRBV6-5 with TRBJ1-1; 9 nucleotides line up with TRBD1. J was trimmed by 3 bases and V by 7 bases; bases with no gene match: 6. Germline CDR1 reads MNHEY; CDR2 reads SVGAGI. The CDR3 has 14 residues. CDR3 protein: CASTPNRGHTEAFF. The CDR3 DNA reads TGTGCCAGCACCCCGAACAGGGGGCACACTGAAGCTTTCTTT.

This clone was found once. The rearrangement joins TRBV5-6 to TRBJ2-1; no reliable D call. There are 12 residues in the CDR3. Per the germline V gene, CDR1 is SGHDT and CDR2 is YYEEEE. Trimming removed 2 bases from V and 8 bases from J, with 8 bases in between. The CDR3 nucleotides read TGTGCCAGCAGCTTTGATAGTCATGAGCAGTTCTTC. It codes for CASSFDSHEQFF.

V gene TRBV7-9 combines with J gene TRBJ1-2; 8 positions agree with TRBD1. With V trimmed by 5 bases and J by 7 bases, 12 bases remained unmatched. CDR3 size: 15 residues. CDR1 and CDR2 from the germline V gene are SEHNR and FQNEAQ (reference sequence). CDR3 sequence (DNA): TGTGCCAGCAGCCTACGGACGGACAGGGTCGGTGGCTACACCTTC. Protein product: CASSLRTDRVGGYTF.